This T cell receptor (beta chain) is from a study of T cells in Graves' hyperthyroidism and ophthalmopathy. Across the study: Specimen type is peripheral blood, collected at initial diagnosis prior to any treatment. Study-wide results and limits: A model using 13 V-J features told ophthalmopathy apart from stable hyperthyroidism.

Enrolled ophthalmopathy patients presented with a Clinical Activity Score of at least 3, a NOSPECS grade of at least 4, and disease duration under 3 months. Diagnoses were established using clinical symptoms, serum thyroxine and TRAb, thyroid ultrasound and orbital computed tomography. The table lists this clonotype with many counts. Its cognate antigen is unknown. Amplification yielded TCR beta CDR3 regions, with RNA transcripts as the source. The primer set for the first-round RT-PCR of the TCR CDR3 was HTBI. Each CDR3 protein is one row after TCRdb ran MiXCR on the multiplex PCR reads. Of around 610,000 distinct CDR3 sequences in the sample, 14% to 15% were seen once. This clonotype originated in a woman in her thirties or forties with Graves' ophthalmopathy. The sequenced material came from blood.

DNA for the CDR3: TGTGCCAGCAGCCCGGAGACAGGGGGCAACTATGGCTACACCTTC. The encoded protein is CASSPETGGNYGYTF. The chain is built from TRBV7-2 and TRBJ1-2; 10 bases line up with TRBD1. With V trimmed by 5 bases and J by 2 bases, 5 bases remained unmatched. From germline, CDR1 is SGHTA and CDR2 FQGNSA. CDR3 length equals 15 residues.